Listed below are T cell receptor beta chains from one sample, sequenced in a study of shared clonotypes between healthy human individuals. Sequencing was performed with immunoSEQ multiplex PCR; in TCRdb, only in-frame clones are kept and a portion is missing. The sample consists of about 2.4 million clones, over 85% of them appearing once. Source material: naive CD4+ T cells from PBMCs. These receptors were obtained from a man between 18 and 29 years old in good health. Some clones in this sample may be carry-over from other donors' samples. Both conserved end residues are part of each CDR3. The order of the fields is CDR3 length, D gene, V gene, clone size, J gene, CDR3 DNA, CDR3 protein. The D gene is left open where the match is weak. Size is omitted from some rows. Given values are once, few, many or a class for expanded clones.

11	NA	TRBV28	NA	TRBJ1-1	TGTGCCAGCAGTTTAAGGTATGGGGCTTTCTTT	CASSLRYGAFF
12	NA	TRBV28	NA	TRBJ2-3	TGTGGAACGGGTGGGAGCACAGATACGCAGTATTTT	CGTGGSTDTQYF
16	NA	TRBV9	NA	TRBJ2-2	TGTGCCAGCAGCCCACGGGACGGAGCCAACACCGGGGAGCTGTTTTTT	CASSPRDGANTGELFF
16	TRBD1	TRBV18	NA	TRBJ1-2	TGTGCCAGCTCACCACCGGACAGGGGTTCGGACTATGGCTACACCTTC	CASSPPDRGSDYGYTF
15	NA	TRBV28	NA	TRBJ1-2	TGTGCCAGCAGTACGCCGGGACATCCAAACTATGGCTACACCTTC	CASSTPGHPNYGYTF
16	TRBD1	TRBV19	NA	TRBJ2-2	TGTGCCAGTAAACTGGACAGGGTGATGAACACCGGGGAGCTGTTTTTT	CASKLDRVMNTGELFF
13	NA	TRBV2	NA	TRBJ2-7	TGTGCCAGCACGCATACACCCTCCTACGAGCAGTACTTC	CASTHTPSYEQYF
13	NA	TRBV10-2	NA	TRBJ1-2	TGCGCCAGCAGTGGACAGGATTCTCCTGGCTACACCTTC	CASSGQDSPGYTF
14	NA	TRBV5-4	NA	TRBJ2-7	TGTGCCAGCAGCAAAGGACTGCTATCCTACGAGCAGTACTTC	CASSKGLLSYEQYF
11	NA	TRBV5-1	NA	TRBJ1-2	TGCGCCAGCAGCTTGGGGTTCGGCTACACCTTC	CASSLGFGYTF
16	NA	TRBV5-5	NA	TRBJ2-2	TGTGCCAGCAGCTTGGGTTGGCAGGGGACGACCGGGGAGCTGTTTTTT	CASSLGWQGTTGELFF
15	NA	TRBV6-1	NA	TRBJ2-7	TGTGCCAGCAGTGAACAAGATGACGAGAGCTACGAGCAGTACTTC	CASSEQDDESYEQYF
15	TRBD2	TRBV10-2	NA	TRBJ2-4	TGCGCCAGCAGTGCACTCAGCGGGAGGGGAGACATTCAGTACTTC	CASSALSGRGDIQYF
15	NA	TRBV11-2	NA	TRBJ2-5	TGTGCCAGCAAGTATTTGACTAGTCAACAAGAGACCCAGTACTTC	CASKYLTSQQETQYF
16	NA	TRBV5-1	once	TRBJ1-1	TGCGCCAGCAGCCCGGGTGATGCGGACATGAACACTGAAGCTTTCTTT	CASSPGDADMNTEAFF
13	NA	TRBV9	NA	TRBJ1-1	TGTGCCAGCAGCGTAGCGCAAGGTACTGAAGCTTTCTTT	CASSVAQGTEAFF
11	NA	TRBV7-3	NA	TRBJ1-3	TGTGCCAGCAGCTCGGGAAACACCATATATTTT	CASSSGNTIYF
13	TRBD1	TRBV30	NA	TRBJ2-1	TGTGCCTGGGACCGGGACAGGGGCGTTGAGCAGTTCTTC	CAWDRDRGVEQFF
17	TRBD2	TRBV4-2	NA	TRBJ2-3	TGTGCCAGCAGCCCTTCTCGACTAGCGGGAGGGGCTGATACGCAGTATTTT	CASSPSRLAGGADTQYF
19	TRBD2	TRBV7-9	NA	TRBJ2-1	TGTGCCAGCAGGAAGACTAGCGGGAGGGCCATCCTTTCACACAATGAGCAGTTCTTC	CASRKTSGRAILSHNEQFF
11	TRBD1	TRBV6-5	NA	TRBJ1-1	TGTGCCAGTAGACGAGGGGGCGCGCCTTTCTTT	CASRRGGAPFF
15	NA	TRBV5-1	once	TRBJ2-3	TGCGCCAGCAAGGCCCCTCTCATGAGCACAGATACGCAGTATTTT	CASKAPLMSTDTQYF
15	TRBD1	TRBV18	NA	TRBJ1-1	TGTGCCAGCTCAACTCGGACAGGGGGGGACACTGAAGCTTTCTTT	CASSTRTGGDTEAFF
15	NA	TRBV5-1	NA	TRBJ1-4	TGCGCCAGCAGCTTGGGGGGGTCAACTAATGAAAAACTGTTTTTT	CASSLGGSTNEKLFF
16	NA	TRBV10-3	NA	TRBJ2-4	TGTGCCATCAGTGATCGGGCATTCGGAGGGGAGGACATTCAGTACTTC	CAISDRAFGGEDIQYF
16	NA	TRBV28	NA	TRBJ2-6	TGTGCCAGCAGTTTTTGGGGGACGTCTGGGGCCAACGTCCTGACTTTC	CASSFWGTSGANVLTF
14	NA	TRBV28	NA	TRBJ2-7	TGTGCCAGCACCCCCGTTGCCCCTACTTACGAGCAGTACTTC	CASTPVAPTYEQYF
14	NA	TRBV29-1	NA	TRBJ1-1	TGCAGCGTTCATACAGGGAGTTTTGATACTGAAGCTTTCTTT	CSVHTGSFDTEAFF
16	TRBD1	TRBV4-1	NA	TRBJ1-6	TGCGCCAGCAGCCAAACTCCGGGACAGGGCAATTCACCCCTCCACTTT	CASSQTPGQGNSPLHF
17	NA	TRBV5-1	NA	TRBJ2-2	TGCGCCAGCAGCTTACGAACAGGGAAGGGAGGGACCGGGGAGCTGTTTTTT	CASSLRTGKGGTGELFF
16	TRBD2	TRBV2	NA	TRBJ2-7	TGTGCCAGCAGGGCAGGGCTAGCGGGAGGAATCTACGAGCAGTACTTC	CASRAGLAGGIYEQYF
14	TRBD1	TRBV29-1	NA	TRBJ2-7	TGCAGCGTTGGTCAGGGGGCCAGGGAGGACGAGCAGTACTTC	CSVGQGAREDEQYF
17	NA	TRBV1	NA	TRBJ1-6	TGCACCAGCAGCCAAGACACGGAACAGGTCTATAATTCACCCCTCCACTTT	CTSSQDTEQVYNSPLHF
16	NA	TRBV10-1	NA	TRBJ2-5	TGCGCCAGCAGTGAGTCGGGAAGGGGGTTGCAAGAGACCCAGTACTTC	CASSESGRGLQETQYF
16	TRBD2	TRBV29-1	NA	TRBJ2-2	TGCAGCGTTGACGACCGGACTAGCGGAAGGACCGGGGAGCTGTTTTTT	CSVDDRTSGRTGELFF
13	NA	TRBV5-4	NA	TRBJ2-5	TGTGCCGCGAAGAGGGGTTCCGGAGAGACCCAGTACTTC	CAAKRGSGETQYF
18	NA	TRBV28	NA	TRBJ2-7	TGTGCCAGCAGTTTATCCCCGGGGGCCCAGGGATACTCCTACGAGCAGTACTTC	CASSLSPGAQGYSYEQYF
15	NA	TRBV30	NA	TRBJ1-2	TGTGCCTGGATTTCGGGCAGGGTCTCTAACTATGGCTACACCTTC	CAWISGRVSNYGYTF
15	NA	TRBV6-1	NA	TRBJ1-1	TGTGCCAGCAGTGGTCAGGGGACCGTGAACACTGAAGCTTTCTTT	CASSGQGTVNTEAFF
15	NA	TRBV7-9	once	TRBJ1-4	TGTGCCAGCAGCTTAGCGAACGCCGCCAGTGAAAAACTGTTTTTT	CASSLANAASEKLFF
13	TRBD1	TRBV7-2	NA	TRBJ2-7	TGTGCCAGCAGCCCGGGACAGCACTACGAGCAGTACTTC	CASSPGQHYEQYF
14	NA	TRBV2	NA	TRBJ2-2	TGTGCCAGCAAGTTACAAGGGAACACCGGGGAGCTGTTTTTT	CASKLQGNTGELFF
14	NA	TRBV7-2	NA	TRBJ2-7	TGTGCCAGCAGCTTAGACGGCGGGCTCTACGAGCAGTACTTC	CASSLDGGLYEQYF
14	NA	TRBV9	NA	TRBJ2-7	TGTGCCAGCAGCCCCAGACAGGACTCCTACGAGCAGTACTTC	CASSPRQDSYEQYF
15	TRBD1	TRBV14	NA	TRBJ2-2	TGTGCCAGCAGCCGGGACAGCGCGAACACCGGGGAGCTGTTTTTT	CASSRDSANTGELFF
14	TRBD1	TRBV5-5	NA	TRBJ2-7	TGTGCCAGCAGCATAGGACAGGGCCCCTACGAGCAGTACTTC	CASSIGQGPYEQYF
16	NA	TRBV21-1	once	TRBJ2-3	TGTGCCAGCAGCAAAGTTACTAGCGGGAGTAAGGATACGCAGTATTTT	CASSKVTSGSKDTQYF
19	NA	TRBV28	NA	TRBJ1-5	TGTGCCAGCAGTACTTTTCTCTACGTCGGACAGTCTAGCAATCAGCCCCAGCATTTT	CASSTFLYVGQSSNQPQHF
14	NA	TRBV18	NA	TRBJ2-2	TGTGCCAGCTCACCAAACAGGAACACCGGGGAGCTGTTTTTT	CASSPNRNTGELFF
13	NA	TRBV30	NA	TRBJ1-5	TGTGCCTGGAGTGATGGAAGATATCAGCCCCAGCATTTT	CAWSDGRYQPQHF
15	NA	TRBV15	NA	TRBJ2-5	TGTGCCACCAGCAGAGATGCTGGTTTTTGGGGGACCCAGTACTTC	CATSRDAGFWGTQYF
14	NA	TRBV5-1	once	TRBJ2-7	TGCGCCAGCACCAGGCAACAGCCCTCGGACGAGCAGTACTTC	CASTRQQPSDEQYF
16	TRBD1	TRBV27	NA	TRBJ2-3	TGTGCCAGCACATCCCCCCGGGGACAGAGGGGAGATACGCAGTATTTT	CASTSPRGQRGDTQYF